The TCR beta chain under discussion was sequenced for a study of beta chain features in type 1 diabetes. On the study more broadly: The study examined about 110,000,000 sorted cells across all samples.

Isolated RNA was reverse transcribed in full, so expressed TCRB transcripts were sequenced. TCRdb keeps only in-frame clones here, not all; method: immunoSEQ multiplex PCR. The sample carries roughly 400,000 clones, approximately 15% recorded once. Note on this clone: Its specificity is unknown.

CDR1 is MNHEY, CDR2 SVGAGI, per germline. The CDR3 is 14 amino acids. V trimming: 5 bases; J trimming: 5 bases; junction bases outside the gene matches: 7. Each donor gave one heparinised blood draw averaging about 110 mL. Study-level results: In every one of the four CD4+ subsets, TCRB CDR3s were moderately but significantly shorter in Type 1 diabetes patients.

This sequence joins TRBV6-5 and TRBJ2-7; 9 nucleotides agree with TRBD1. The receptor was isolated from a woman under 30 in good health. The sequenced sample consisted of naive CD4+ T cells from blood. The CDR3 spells CASSRDRVMDEQYF. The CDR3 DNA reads TGTGCCAGCAGTAGGGACAGGGTTATGGACGAGCAGTACTTC.